The 18 T cell receptor beta chains given below trace back to one sample, sequenced in a study of cytomegalovirus exposure and HLA in healthy donors. Some clones are missing from TCRdb's copy, which holds only in-frame ones; the method was immunoSEQ multiplex PCR. In the table there are about 98,000 clones, about 95% of which are singletons. Input material: PBMCs. The receptors stem from a woman between 18 and 29 years old in good health and CMV-seronegative.

V usage is TRBV9 and J usage is TRBJ2-3, with a weak D call TRBD2 (6 bases). Germline lookup yields CDR1 SGDLS and CDR2 YYNGEE. Trimming left V 2 bases short and J 0 bases short, with 16 bases between. The CDR3 consists of 17 residues. CDR3 bases: TGTGCCAGCAGCGTCCCCCGGGAGACTTCTAGCACAGATACGCAGTATTTT. Protein product: CASSVPRETSSTDTQYF.

The CDR3 reads CASRGQGENYGYTF. The CDR3 DNA follows: TGTGCCAGCAGGGGACAGGGAGAGAACTATGGCTACACCTTC. This rearrangement joins TRBV6-5 to TRBJ1-2; 9 nucleotides line up with TRBD1. Germline loops: CDR1 MNHEY, CDR2 SVGAGI. V was pared by 6 bases and J by 2 bases, with 4 bases of the junction left unmatched. This CDR3 has 14 residues.

Of note for this clone: The junction departs from germline at one end; a sequencing error may be responsible. This chain connects TRBV7-7 to TRBJ2-1, with 7 bases aligning to TRBD2. Germline values: CDR1 SSHAT, CDR2 FNYEAQ (reference sequence). This CDR3 region has 16 residues. Written as DNA, the CDR3 is TGTGCTAGCAGCGTCACCACGGGACTACCCGGGGATGAGCAGTTCTTC. This sequence encodes CASSVTTGLPGDEQFF.

V and J are TRBV2 and TRBJ2-3; D might be TRBD2 (5 bases). V was clipped by 5 bases and J by 1 base, with 13 bases between them. The CDR3 has 15 amino acids. Per germline, CDR1 SNHLY and CDR2 FYNNEI. The CDR3 is CASSRRRAGTDTQYF. CDR3 coding DNA: TGTGCCAGCAGTCGGAGGAGAGCGGGCACAGATACGCAGTATTTT.

The rearrangement links TRBV19 to TRBJ2-1, with 11 bases fitting TRBD2. Unmatched junction bases numbered 11, after V lost 10 bases and J lost 0 bases. The germline CDR1 and CDR2 sequences are LNHDA and SQIVND (reference sequence). CDR3 length equals 17 residues. The CDR3, as DNA: TGTGCCACTATGACTAGCGGGGATGGGGCCTCCTACAATGAGCAGTTCTTC. Protein sequence: CATMTSGDGASYNEQFF.

The gene calls are TRBV11-2 and TRBJ2-1; tentatively, D is TRBD2 (6 bases). The CDR3 is 18 residues long. V was clipped by 3 bases and J by 4 bases, with 22 bases between them. Germline loops: CDR1 SGHAT, CDR2 FQNNGV. The CDR3 loop is CASSFPGLLGGTYNEQFF. DNA of the CDR3: TGTGCCAGCAGCTTTCCGGGACTCCTGGGAGGAACGTACAATGAGCAGTTCTTC.

CDR3 sequence: CASSLGQGVTNEKLFF. Here the CDR3 DNA reads TGTGCCAGCAGCCTCGGACAGGGGGTAACTAATGAAAAACTGTTTTTT. The gene calls are TRBV9 and TRBJ1-4, with TRBD1 identical over 10 bases. CDR1 SGDLS and CDR2 YYNGEE come from the germline V gene. Unmatched junction bases numbered 4, after V lost 4 bases and J lost 1 base. The CDR3 sequence is 16 residues long.

The chain employs TRBV19 and TRBJ1-3; D is ambiguous. Germline CDR1 reads LNHDA; CDR2 reads SQIVND (reference sequence). The CDR3 sequence is 14 residues long. V was clipped by 3 bases and J by 1 base, with 7 bases between them. The CDR3 DNA reads as TGTGCCAGTAGTATCACGCAGTCTGGAAACACCATATATTTT. It codes for CASSITQSGNTIYF.

The chain joins TRBV7-2 to TRBJ1-1; no clear D gene. The germline V gene encodes CDR1 SGHTA and CDR2 FQGNSA. This CDR3 has 12 amino acids. The germline V and J ends were trimmed by 3 bases and 2 bases, with 4 bases remaining between them. The CDR3 spells CASSFGNTEAFF. DNA for the CDR3: TGTGCCAGCAGCTTCGGTAACACTGAAGCTTTCTTT.

The chain couples TRBV27 to TRBJ2-3; the D is unclear. The V end was cut by 2 bases, the J end by 4 bases, with 7 bases between. Looked up from germline, CDR1 is MNHEY and CDR2 is SMNVEV (reference sequence). There are 13 residues in the CDR3. The CDR3 is CASSLPRADTQYF. The CDR3 nucleotides read TGTGCCAGCAGTTTACCCCGGGCAGATACGCAGTATTTT.

The chain couples TRBV19 to TRBJ1-5, with 8 bases matching TRBD1. The CDR3 extends over 15 amino acids. Germline-derived CDR1 and CDR2 are LNHDA and SQIVND (reference sequence). The J segment lost 7 bases and the V segment lost 3 bases, leaving 8 bases of the junction unmatched. The CDR3 reads CASSIAGGVGQPQHF. CDR3 coding DNA: TGTGCCAGTAGTATTGCAGGGGGCGTCGGGCAGCCCCAGCATTTT.

This clone occurred once. This chain joins TRBV2 and TRBJ2-4; D not resolved. Trimming took 3 bases from V and 4 from J, leaving 10 bases between them. The CDR3 is 14 amino acids. The germline gives CDR1 SNHLY, CDR2 FYNNEI. The DNA for the CDR3 is TGTGCCAGCAGTGATGGGCTCCCGAAAAACATTCAGTACTTC. Its protein product is CASSDGLPKNIQYF. Together with reference TRBV2 and TRBJ2-4, the CDR3 gives the full variable domain: EPEVTQTPSHQVTQMGQEVILRCVPISNHLYFYWYRQILGQKVEFLVSFYNNEISEKSEIFDDQFSVERPDGSNFTLKIRSTKLEDSAMYFCASSDGLPKNIQYFGAGTRLSVL.

The chain uses TRBV27 and TRBJ2-3; 9 bases fit TRBD2. The CDR3 spans 15 residues. The germline V gene has CDR1 MNHEY and CDR2 SMNVEV (reference sequence). J gave up 6 bases and V 7 bases, and 11 bases lay outside the gene matches. The chain's CDR3 is CASNRGGGATDTQYF. The CDR3, as DNA: TGTGCCAGCAACAGGGGCGGGGGGGCAACGGATACGCAGTATTTT.

The chain carries TRBV9 and TRBJ2-7; the match to TRBD2 covers 11 bases. This CDR3 has 15 amino acids. Germline trimming cut 4 bases from V and 0 bases from J; bases unmatched to any gene: 3. The germline V gene encodes CDR1 SGDLS and CDR2 YYNGEE. As DNA, the CDR3 is TGTGCCAGCAGCCCCACTAGCGGGAGCTCCTACGAGCAGTACTTC. Translation: CASSPTSGSSYEQYF. The complete variable domain, with remaining parts taken from reference TRBV9 and TRBJ2-7, reads DSGVTQTPKHLITATGQRVTLRCSPRSGDLSVYWYQQSLDQGLQFLIQYYNGEERAKGNILERFSAQQFPDLHSELNLSSLELGDSALYFCASSPTSGSSYEQYFGPGTRLTVT.

The chain couples TRBV11-2 to TRBJ1-5, with D possibly TRBD1 on 5 matching bases. CDR3 length: 16 residues. From germline, CDR1 is SGHAT and CDR2 FQNNGV. V lost 5 bases and J lost 3, with 17 bases in between. This chain's CDR3 is CASSRLGGSINQPQHF. The CDR3 DNA reads TGTGCCAGCAGCCGCCTGGGGGGGTCGATCAATCAGCCCCAGCATTTT.

This sequence joins TRBV5-6 and TRBJ1-1, with D unclear. Germline CDR1 is SGHDT and CDR2 is YYEEEE. This CDR3 has 14 amino acids. V was trimmed by 0 bases and J by 6 bases, leaving 12 bases between them. Here the CDR3 DNA reads TGTGCCAGCAGCTTGGAGGGAGCTAACCCTGAAGCTTTCTTT. This gives the protein CASSLEGANPEAFF.

This chain uses TRBV5-1 with TRBJ2-4; 8 bases line up with TRBD2. The CDR3 extends over 16 amino acids. Germline values: CDR1 SGHRS, CDR2 YFSETQ. Losses at the gene ends were 4 bases for V and 4 bases for J; bases not matched to a gene: 10. The CDR3 sequence is CASSLRVAGPKNIQYF. In DNA form, the CDR3 reads TGCGCCAGCAGCCTTAGGGTAGCGGGGCCTAAAAACATTCAGTACTTC.

The chain recombines TRBV4-1 with TRBJ2-7, with 9 bases matching TRBD1. The CDR3 loop spans 15 amino acids. Germline CDR1 MGHRA, CDR2 YSYEKL. With V trimmed by 3 bases and J by 2 bases, 5 bases remained unmatched. Written as DNA, the CDR3 is TGCGCCAGCAGCCATGACGGACAGGGGACCTACGAGCAGTACTTC. Translation: CASSHDGQGTYEQYF.